This T cell receptor beta chain was sequenced in a study of blood T cell repertoires in COVID-19. Study as a whole: The cDNA or gDNA used as material had been derived from T cells, B-cell-depleted T cells, or PBMCs.

As processed by the authors: Scientists estimated how many nucleated cells there were by amplifying reference gene primers. Libraries were prepared by immunoSEQ multiplex PCR; TCRdb keeps only in-frame clonotypes and omits some of them. The DNA gave D and trimming, while V, J and clone size come from that table. The data contain 40,000 to 60,000 clones, 84% of them singletons. Germline loops: CDR1 GTSNPN, CDR2 SVGIG (reference sequence). The V segment lost 4 bases and the J segment 2 bases; nucleotides outside the gene matches: 5. The CDR3 consists of 13 residues. This sequence was found in a human donor in a cohort sampled during active COVID-19. This chain links TRBV30 with TRBJ2-7; TRBD1 matches at 7 bases. Specimen: peripheral blood. The CDR3 is CAWTKTGPYEQYF. CDR3 DNA: TGTGCCTGGACTAAGACAGGGCCCTACGAGCAGTACTTC.